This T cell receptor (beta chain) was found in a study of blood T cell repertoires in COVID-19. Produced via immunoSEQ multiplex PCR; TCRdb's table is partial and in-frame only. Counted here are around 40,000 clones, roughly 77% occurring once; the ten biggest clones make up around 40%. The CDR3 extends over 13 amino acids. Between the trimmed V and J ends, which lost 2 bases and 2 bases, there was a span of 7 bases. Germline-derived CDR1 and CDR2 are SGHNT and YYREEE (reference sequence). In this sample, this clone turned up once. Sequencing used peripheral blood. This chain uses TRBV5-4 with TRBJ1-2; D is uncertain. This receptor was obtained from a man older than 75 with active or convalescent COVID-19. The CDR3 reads CASSFDSNYGYTF. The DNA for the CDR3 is TGTGCCAGCAGCTTTGACTCCAACTATGGCTACACCTTC.